A single sample is the source of the 20 T cell receptor beta chains below, sequenced in a study of blood T cells in healthy people across ages. The authors ran a second PCR of about 7 to 11 cycles using a sample-barcoded 5' primer and a J-beta primer mix. Each CDR3 protein gets one entry after TCRdb re-called the 5' RACE reads with MiXCR. Of about 1.6 million distinct CDR3 sequences in the sample, around 36% were seen once. The specimen was blood. Receptors were obtained from a woman in her 30s in good health.

This chain joins TRBV5-1 and TRBJ2-3, with D perhaps assigned TRBD1 or TRBD2 (5 bases each). CDR1 and CDR2 from the germline V gene are SGHRS and YFSETQ. This CDR3 is 16 amino acids long. V was shortened by 0 bases and J by 1 base, with 12 bases between the two germline ends. The CDR3: CASSLATLGRTDTQYF. DNA of the CDR3: TGCGCCAGCAGCTTGGCCACGTTGGGACGCACAGATACGCAGTATTTT.

This clonotype was counted between two and nine times. This chain uses TRBV7-9 with TRBJ1-1; D is uncertain. V gave up 5 bases and J gave up 4 bases, with 17 bases separating them. The length of the CDR3 is 15 residues. Germline V CDR1 and CDR2: SEHNR, FQNEAQ (reference sequence). The chain's CDR3 is CASSPRAGLGTEAFF. The CDR3 DNA reads TGTGCCAGCAGCCCACGGGCCGGGCTCGGCACTGAAGCTTTCTTT.

The chain couples TRBV5-1 to TRBJ2-7, with 7 bases lining up with TRBD2. The V gene's germline CDR1 is SGHRS and CDR2 YFSETQ. The junction had 9 bases not matched to a gene; V was cut back by 9 bases and J by 0 bases. The CDR3 has 14 amino acids. CDR3 amino acids: CAILPSGGSYEQYF. CDR3 in DNA: TGCGCCATTCTTCCCTCGGGGGGCTCCTACGAGCAGTACTTC.

The J gene is TRBJ2-1, the V gene TRBV3-1; D unclear. CDR1 is LGHDT, CDR2 YNNKEL, per germline (reference sequence). Trimming left V 1 base short and J 9 bases short, with 13 bases between. The CDR3 loop spans 14 amino acids. The DNA of the CDR3 is TGTGCCAGCAGCCAAGTTATTGGCGTGGGTGAGCAGTTCTTC. Its translation: CASSQVIGVGEQFF.

This clonotype was counted only a few times. CDR3 nucleotides: TGTGCCAGCAGCCAAGAACCAGCGGGAACCTACAATGAGCAGTTCTTC. This gives the protein CASSQEPAGTYNEQFF. The chain joins TRBV4-2 to TRBJ2-1, with 7 bases that match TRBD2. Per germline, CDR1 LGHNA and CDR2 YNFKEQ. V dropped 0 bases and J dropped 2; count of bases not matched to a gene: 4. This CDR3 comprises 16 residues.

The CDR3 sequence: CASSAQGVTDTQYF. As DNA, the CDR3 is TGTGCCAGCAGTGCGCAGGGTGTCACAGATACGCAGTATTTT. This chain joins TRBV2 and TRBJ2-3; maybe TRBD1 (5 bases). V lost 4 bases, J lost 2 bases, and 10 bases lay in between. Germline-derived CDR1 and CDR2 are SNHLY and FYNNEI. The CDR3 sequence is 14 residues long.

This chain links TRBV20-1 with TRBJ2-1, with 12 bases fitting TRBD2. The CDR3 covers 16 residues. V was pared by 4 bases and J by 2 bases, with 6 bases of the junction left unmatched. Germline values: CDR1 DFQATT, CDR2 SNEGSKA (reference sequence). The CDR3 DNA reads TGCAGTGCTACCCAATCTAGCGGGGGGGCCTACAATGAGCAGTTCTTC. This gives the protein CSATQSSGGAYNEQFF.

This clonotype has only a few counts. The CDR3 DNA sequence: TGTGCCAGCAGCCGTGGAGGGGGGAGCGGTGGCTACACCTTC. Protein: CASSRGGGSGGYTF. V and J are TRBV28 and TRBJ1-2; maybe TRBD1 (6 bases). The CDR3 extends over 14 amino acids. V was cut by 6 bases and J by 7 bases, with 18 bases left in between. Germline loops: CDR1 MDHEN, CDR2 SYDVKM.

Only a few counts were recorded for this clonotype. The chain carries TRBV2 and TRBJ2-7; TRBD1 matches 9 bases. Per the germline V gene, CDR1 is SNHLY and CDR2 is FYNNEI. The CDR3 is 14 residues long. V shed 0 bases and J 9 bases; nucleotides not matched to a gene: 6. This CDR3 reads CASSEAQGAPGQYF. The CDR3 DNA is TGTGCCAGCAGTGAAGCACAGGGGGCCCCGGGGCAGTACTTC.

This clonotype was observed a few times. V gene TRBV6-6 combines with J gene TRBJ1-1; D unresolved. Germline lookup yields CDR1 MNHNY and CDR2 SVGAGI (reference sequence). Deletions cut 5 bases from V and 3 bases from J, with 16 bases between. The CDR3 length is 15 residues. CDR3 coding DNA: TGTGCCAGCAGTGCTACATTAGACAAATACACTGAAGCTTTCTTT. It codes for CASSATLDKYTEAFF.

The rearrangement uses TRBV28 and TRBJ2-1; the D call may be TRBD1 or TRBD2 (5 bases each). Looked up from germline, CDR1 is MDHEN and CDR2 is SYDVKM. V lost 3 bases to trimming and J lost 8 bases, with 11 bases between them. This CDR3 contains 13 residues. CDR3 region: CASSFTGRYEQFF. CDR3 DNA sequence: TGTGCCAGCAGTTTTACGGGACGGTATGAGCAGTTCTTC. Together with reference TRBV28 and TRBJ2-1, the CDR3 gives the full variable domain: DVKVTQSSRYLVKRTGEKVFLECVQDMDHENMFWYRQDPGLGLRLIYFSYDVKMKEKGDIPEGYSVSREKKERFSLILESASTNQTSMYLCASSFTGRYEQFFGPGTRLTVL.

This clonotype was recorded many times. The V gene is TRBV5-1, the J gene TRBJ1-2; D is perhaps TRBD1 (6 bases). From germline, CDR1 is SGHRS and CDR2 YFSETQ. With 4 bases removed from V and 7 bases from J, the gap between germline ends came to 17 bases. The CDR3 has 14 amino acids. The CDR3, as DNA: TGCGCCAGCAGCCTGGACAGAGCTTCAGGTGGCTACACCTTC. It yields the protein CASSLDRASGGYTF.

The chain has TRBV21-1 and TRBJ1-6; the table gives TRBD1 as D, unverified against the DNA. TRBV21-1 is designated a pseudogene. The CDR3 contains 18 residues. The CDR3 nucleotides are TGTGCCAGCAGCAAAGCACCTCGTCTACCAGGCGCGAATTCACCCCTCCACTTT. It encodes CASSKAPRLPGANSPLHF.

This chain joins TRBV2 and TRBJ2-3; TRBD1 or TRBD2 may be the D gene (6 bases each). Trimming left V 3 bases short and J 4 bases short, with 20 bases between. Germline V lookup: CDR1 SNHLY, CDR2 FYNNEI. The CDR3 contains 17 residues. This chain's CDR3 is CASSEKTIRGGSDTQYF. In nucleotides, the CDR3 is TGTGCCAGCAGTGAGAAAACTATACGAGGGGGGTCAGATACGCAGTATTTT.

The CDR3: CASSQVPGYQPQHF. The CDR3, as DNA: TGCGCCAGCAGCCAAGTCCCCGGATATCAGCCCCAGCATTTT. The chain employs TRBV4-1 and TRBJ1-5; no firm D call. Germline loops: CDR1 MGHRA, CDR2 YSYEKL. The CDR3 covers 14 residues. V gave up 1 base and J gave up 5 bases, with 9 bases separating them.

This clonotype was seen only a few times. The CDR3 region has the DNA TGCAGCGGAGGGACTTCCGTTTACAATGAGCAGTTCTTC. Translation gives CSGGTSVYNEQFF. The V and J genes are TRBV29-1 and TRBJ2-1, with a tentative D call TRBD2 (6 bases). Trimming shortened V by 7 bases and J by 4 bases, and 14 bases separated the two germline ends. Germline V gene lookup returns CDR1 SQVTM and CDR2 ANQGSEA. The CDR3 extends over 13 amino acids.

The J gene is TRBJ1-5, the V gene TRBV12-3 or TRBV12-4, with D possibly TRBD1 on 5 matching bases. V was cut by 5 bases and J by 11 bases, with 13 bases left in between. The CDR3 extends over 12 amino acids. The CDR3 reads CASSPPLGAQHF. CDR3 in DNA: TGTGCCAGCAGTCCCCCCTTAGGGGCCCAGCATTTT.

This clonotype has only a few counts. The chain couples TRBV6-5 to TRBJ2-5; D may correspond to TRBD1 or TRBD2 (5 bases each). Per germline, CDR1 MNHEY and CDR2 SVGAGI. CDR3 length: 13 amino acids. Trimming shortened V by 10 bases and J by 0 bases, and 12 bases separated the two germline ends. The CDR3 loop reads CATMPGHQETQYF. In DNA, the CDR3 is TGTGCCACGATGCCGGGACACCAAGAGACCCAGTACTTC.

V gene TRBV2 combines with J gene TRBJ2-7; D is undetermined. The CDR3 length is 14 residues. V was pared by 5 bases and J by 5 bases, with 16 bases between. Germline V CDR1 and CDR2: SNHLY, FYNNEI. As DNA, the CDR3 is TGTGCCAGCAGTACCGGGTCCCTCACCCACGAGCAGTACTTC. Its translation: CASSTGSLTHEQYF.

Remarks on this clonotype: At one of its ends the junction is not consistent with the germline gene, which may arise from a read error. The chain combines TRBV29-1 with TRBJ1-2; 8 bases are a match to TRBD1. This CDR3 is 14 amino acids long. Germline CDR1 SQVTM, CDR2 ANQGSEA. In DNA, the CDR3 is TGCGGCGTTGAAACATTGACAGGGGACGATGGCTACACCTTC. As protein: CGVETLTGDDGYTF.